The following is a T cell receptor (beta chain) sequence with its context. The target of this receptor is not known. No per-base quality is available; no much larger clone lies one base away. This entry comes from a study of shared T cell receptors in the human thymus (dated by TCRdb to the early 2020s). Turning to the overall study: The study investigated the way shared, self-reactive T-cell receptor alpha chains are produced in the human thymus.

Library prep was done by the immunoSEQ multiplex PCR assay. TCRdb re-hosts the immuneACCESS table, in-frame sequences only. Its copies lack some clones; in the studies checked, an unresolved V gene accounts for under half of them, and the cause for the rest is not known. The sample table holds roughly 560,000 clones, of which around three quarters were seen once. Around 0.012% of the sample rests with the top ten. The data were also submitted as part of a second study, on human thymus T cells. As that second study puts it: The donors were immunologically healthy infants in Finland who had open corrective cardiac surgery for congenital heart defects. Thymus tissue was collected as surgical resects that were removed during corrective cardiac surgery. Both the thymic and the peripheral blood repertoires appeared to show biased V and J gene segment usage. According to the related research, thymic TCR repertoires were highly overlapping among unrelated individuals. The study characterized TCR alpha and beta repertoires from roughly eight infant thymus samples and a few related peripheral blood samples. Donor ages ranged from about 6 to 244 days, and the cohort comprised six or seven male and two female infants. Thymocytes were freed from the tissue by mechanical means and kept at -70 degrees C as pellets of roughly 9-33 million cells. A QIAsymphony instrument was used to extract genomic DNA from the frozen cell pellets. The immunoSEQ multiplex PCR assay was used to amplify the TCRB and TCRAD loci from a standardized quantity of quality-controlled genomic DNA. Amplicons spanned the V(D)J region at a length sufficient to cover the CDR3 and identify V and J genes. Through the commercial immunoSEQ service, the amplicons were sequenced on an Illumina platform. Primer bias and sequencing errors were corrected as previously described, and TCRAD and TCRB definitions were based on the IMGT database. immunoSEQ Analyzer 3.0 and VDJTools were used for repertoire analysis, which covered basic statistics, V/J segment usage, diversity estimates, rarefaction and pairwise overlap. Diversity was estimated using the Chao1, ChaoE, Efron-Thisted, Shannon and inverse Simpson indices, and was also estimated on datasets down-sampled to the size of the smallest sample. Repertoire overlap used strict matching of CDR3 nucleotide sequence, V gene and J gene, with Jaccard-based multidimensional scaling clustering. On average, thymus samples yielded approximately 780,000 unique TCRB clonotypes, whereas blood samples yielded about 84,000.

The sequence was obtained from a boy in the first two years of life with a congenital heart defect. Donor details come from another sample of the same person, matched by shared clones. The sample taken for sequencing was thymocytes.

The sequence in DNA is TGTGCCAGCAGCTTGGGACAGGGAATAACCTTC. It specifies CASSLGQGITF. The receptor chain draws on TRBV7-9 and TRBJ1-2; 9 bases in between match TRBD1. Unmatched junction bases come to 4, with V trimmed by 3 bases and J by 14 bases. The CDR3 measures 11 amino acids from cysteine to phenylalanine. The retained sequence is limited to the CDR3, 33 bases, with the frame set at the first base. CDR1 and CDR2 are read off the germline V gene (reference sequence) as SEHNR and FQNEAQ.